This is a list of T cell receptor beta chains from one sample in a study of T-cell reconstitution after alpha-beta-depleted transplantation in children. TCRdb redid the calling of the PCR reads with MiXCR, one entry per CDR3 protein. The sample has a few hundred thousand distinct CDR3 sequences, approximately 7% seen once. The sequencing used PBMCs, collected before TCRalphabeta/CD19-depleted stem cell transplant. The receptors originated from a boy younger than 10 with acute lymphoblastic leukemia, due to receive a stem cell transplant. The CDR3 runs from the conserved cysteine through the conserved F or W. The D gene is left open where the match is weak. Not every row has a clone size; where given, it reads once, few, many or a size class.

size,D,J,V,CDR3,DNA
many,TRBD2,TRBJ2-1,TRBV7-2,CASSHEGREGGNEQFF,TGTGCCAGCAGTCACGAGGGGCGGGAGGGGGGCAATGAGCAGTTCTTC
.,TRBD1,TRBJ2-1,TRBV7-9,CASSLRDRGLAVHNEQFF,TGTGCCAGCAGCCTCCGGGACAGGGGGCTAGCGGTCCACAATGAGCAGTTCTTC
few,.,TRBJ2-3,TRBV6-4,CASSDSTAWGGTADTQYF,TGTGCCAGCAGTGACTCGACTGCGTGGGGGGGCACCGCAGATACGCAGTATTTT
.,TRBD1,TRBJ2-1,TRBV30,CAWSVRTGARNEQFF,TGTGCCTGGAGTGTACGGACAGGGGCGAGAAATGAGCAGTTCTTC
many,TRBD2,TRBJ2-2,TRBV9,CASRGLAGDNTGELFF,TGTGCCAGCAGGGGACTAGCGGGAGACAACACCGGGGAGCTGTTTTTT
many,.,TRBJ2-3,TRBV20-1,CSARDLGVRDTQYF,TGCAGTGCTAGAGATTTGGGCGTGAGAGATACGCAGTATTTT
many,TRBD1,TRBJ2-2,TRBV6-2/TRBV6-3,CASSPGQGTGELFF,TGTGCCAGCAGTCCGGGACAGGGCACCGGGGAGCTGTTTTTT
.,.,TRBJ2-7,TRBV6-2/TRBV6-3,CASREGGTTHEQYF,TGTGCCAGCAGAGAAGGGGGAACCACGCACGAGCAGTACTTC
.,TRBD2,TRBJ2-6,TRBV12-3/TRBV12-4,CASSLGTGLAWSGANVLTF,TGTGCCAGCAGTTTGGGAACAGGACTAGCCTGGTCTGGGGCCAACGTCCTGACTTTC
.,.,TRBJ2-7,TRBV6-2/TRBV6-3,CASRLAYEQYF,TGTGCCAGCAGACTAGCCTACGAGCAGTACTTC
many,.,TRBJ2-3,TRBV5-1,CASSLGLISTDTQYF,TGCGCCAGCAGCTTGGGCCTCATCAGCACAGATACGCAGTATTTT
many,.,TRBJ1-4,TRBV4-2,CASSQDPGQNEKLFF,TGTGCCAGCAGCCAAGATCCAGGACAGAATGAAAAACTGTTTTTT
.,TRBD2,TRBJ2-1,TRBV7-2,CASSHSPGGTSGRRDEQFF,TGTGCCAGCAGCCACTCTCCGGGAGGGACTAGCGGGAGAAGAGATGAGCAGTTCTTC
.,.,TRBJ1-4,TRBV28,CATLRGNNEKLFF,TGTGCCACATTGCGGGGAAATAATGAAAAACTGTTTTTT
.,.,TRBJ2-7,TRBV28,CASYDSLSYEQYF,TGTGCCAGCTACGACTCCCTATCCTACGAGCAGTACTTC
.,TRBD2,TRBJ2-3,TRBV20-1,CSAPGQGGGVRDTQYF,TGCAGTGCTCCGGGTCAGGGCGGGGGGGTAAGAGATACGCAGTATTTT
once,.,TRBJ1-1,TRBV30,CAWNEGHTEAFF,TGTGCCTGGAATGAGGGGCACACTGAAGCTTTCTTT
many,.,TRBJ2-5,TRBV15,CATSTAQETQYF,TGTGCCACCAGCACCGCCCAAGAGACCCAGTACTTC
many,TRBD2,TRBJ2-3,TRBV20-1,CSAPWTSGGDTQYF,TGCAGTGCTCCATGGACTAGCGGGGGGGATACGCAGTATTTT
many,.,TRBJ1-3,TRBV20-1,CSASEDSSGNTIYF,TGCAGTGCTAGTGAGGACAGCTCTGGAAACACCATATATTTT
few,TRBD2,TRBJ2-1,TRBV20-1,CSAVAGNGREGGNEQFF,TGCAGTGCTGTCGCCGGGAACGGGCGGGAGGGGGGGAATGAGCAGTTCTTC
many,TRBD2,TRBJ2-3,TRBV7-2,CASSSLAGIIGTDTQYF,TGTGCCAGCAGCTCGCTAGCGGGAATTATCGGGACAGATACGCAGTATTTT
many,TRBD2,TRBJ2-5,TRBV20-1,CSALHGGDQETQYF,TGCAGTGCTCTGCACGGGGGGGACCAAGAGACCCAGTACTTC
many,.,TRBJ1-3,TRBV28,CASCVEHSGNTIYF,TGTGCCTCGTGCGTTGAACACTCTGGAAACACCATATATTTT
many,.,TRBJ2-7,TRBV18,CASSPGVRALYEQYF,TGTGCCAGCTCACCAGGGGTAAGGGCACTTTACGAGCAGTACTTC
many,TRBD2,TRBJ2-1,TRBV7-2,CASSLGREGRAEQFF,TGTGCCAGCAGCTTAGGCCGGGAGGGACGGGCTGAGCAGTTCTTC
.,.,TRBJ2-1,TRBV15,CATSRDLNHEQFF,TGTGCCACCAGCAGAGACCTGAACCACGAGCAGTTCTTC
few,TRBD1,TRBJ2-1,TRBV7-2,CASSSGQGSYNEQFF,TGTGCCAGCAGCTCAGGACAGGGGTCCTACAATGAGCAGTTCTTC
.,.,TRBJ2-1,TRBV11-2,CASSSKTILVSIHNEQFF,TGTGCCAGCAGCTCTAAGACTATACTAGTTTCTATCCACAATGAGCAGTTCTTC
.,TRBD1,TRBJ1-3,TRBV12-3/TRBV12-4,CASSLWTGGNTIYF,TGTGCCAGCAGTTTGTGGACAGGGGGAAACACCATATATTTT
few,TRBD1,TRBJ1-2,TRBV15,CATSQGDYGYTF,TGTGCCACCAGTCAGGGGGACTATGGCTACACCTTC
many,.,TRBJ1-2,TRBV21-1,CASSALIAPGYGYTF,TGTGCCAGCAGCGCACTGATTGCCCCAGGCTATGGCTACACCTTC